This record covers a single T cell receptor (beta chain). CDR3 size: 19 residues. As originally analysed: Amplification of reference gene primers provided the estimated nucleated cell counts. Repertoires were generated with immunoSEQ multiplex PCR, while TCRdb's copy carries only in-frame clones and drops some. That table furnishes V, J and clone size, whereas the DNA furnished D and trimming. The table shows more than 70,000 clones, with about four fifths occurring only once. The data were obtained in a study of blood T cell repertoires in COVID-19. Study at large: COVID-19 samples collected from the United States, Italy and Spain covered acute and convalescent phases. Sources were T cells, B-cell-depleted T cells, or PBMCs; the material itself was cDNA or gDNA.

The source is a woman in her 70s with acute or convalescent COVID-19. The specimen was peripheral blood. This rearrangement joins TRBV21-1 to TRBJ2-2; no check of the table's D call, TRBD2, against the DNA was made. TRBV21-1 is termed a pseudogene. The CDR3 coding sequence is TGTGCCAGCAGCGCCGGCCAGATAGCGGGAGTACAGCACACCGGGGAGCTGTTTTTT. This encodes CASSAGQIAGVQHTGELFF.